This T cell receptor (beta chain) was retrieved from a study of cytomegalovirus exposure and HLA in healthy donors. At the level of the study: Clustering assigned about four fifths of the 350 to 450 genotyped donors to the Caucasian-associated ancestry cluster.

Study outcomes and limitations: Later on, an analysis found that several of the most significant clusters appeared to be linked to common viral pathogens, which included parvovirus B19. Reports indicate that TCR beta sequences accurately predicted the HLA-A and HLA-B alleles of most subjects.

The primer mix had 60 Vbeta and 13 Jbeta primers. Profiling relied on immunoSEQ multiplex PCR, and the TCRdb table lists in-frame clones only, not all of them. Of about 150,000 clones listed, around 75% are singletons. Germline assignment: CDR1 SQVTM and CDR2 ANQGSEA. The germline V and J ends were trimmed by 4 bases and 5 bases, with 15 bases remaining between them. The CDR3 runs 13 residues. The sample holds one count of this clone. Antigen unknown. The chain uses TRBV29-1 and TRBJ2-7; TRBD1 is a possible D gene (5 bases). What was sequenced was PBMCs. The receptor was isolated from a human donor in good health. The CDR3: CSVVRDRRDEQYF. CDR3 nucleotides: TGCAGCGTTGTCCGAGACAGAAGAGACGAGCAGTACTTC.